This entry lists 8 T cell receptor beta chains sequenced from one sample in a study of Ad26.COV2.S vaccination and SARS-CoV-2 variants. Described treatment: some 20 received Ad26.COV2.S at low or high dose, single or two shots; 5 received placebo; per-sample allocation not given. Material that was analyzed had been drawn on day 63 after the first vaccine or placebo injection. The assay was immunoSEQ multiplex PCR, and TCRdb's table has in-frame clones only and misses some. This table holds about 440,000 clones, around 85% found once. Sequences were derived from peripheral blood, sampled in a trial of Ad26.COV2.S vaccine versus placebo. The receptors derive from a person aged 18-65 years who received the Ad26.COV2.S COVID-19 vaccine or a placebo.

The chain combines TRBV19 with TRBJ2-5; 9 bases map to TRBD1. This CDR3 comprises 13 residues. J was trimmed by 4 bases and V by 6 bases; bases with no gene match: 3. Germline V CDR1 and CDR2: LNHDA, SQIVND (reference sequence). DNA for the CDR3: TGTGCCAGTAGCCTGACAGGGGGAGAGACCCAGTACTTC. Translated: CASSLTGGETQYF.

The rearrangement links TRBV11-2 to TRBJ2-1, with 9 positions matching TRBD2. The V gene end was trimmed by 2 bases and the J gene end by 4 bases; junction bases not matched to a gene: 6. CDR1 is SGHAT, CDR2 FQNNGV, per germline. The CDR3 totals 16 residues. The CDR3 nucleotides are TGTGCCAGCAGCTTAATCCCTAGCGGGATGTACAATGAGCAGTTCTTC. It yields the protein CASSLIPSGMYNEQFF.

The CDR3 loop reads CASSSLTDFKGEKLFF. The CDR3 DNA is TGTGCCAGCTCATCACTAACAGATTTCAAAGGGGAAAAACTGTTTTTT. The J gene is TRBJ1-4, the V gene TRBV18, with no clear D. Germline V gene data show CDR1 as KGHSH and CDR2 as LQKENI. CDR3 size: 16 residues. Deletions cut 5 bases from V and 8 bases from J, with 21 bases between.

This clone was seen a single time. The chain employs TRBV29-1 and TRBJ2-1, with a weak D call TRBD2 (6 bases). The CDR3 runs to 13 residues. Germline V gene sequence: CDR1 SQVTM, CDR2 ANQGSEA. Deletions cut 8 bases from V and 0 bases from J, with 11 bases between. CDR3 protein: CSLTSLSYNEQFF. The CDR3 DNA reads as TGCAGCCTAACTAGCCTCTCCTACAATGAGCAGTTCTTC.

In its sample, this clone was seen once. This rearrangement joins TRBV7-9 to TRBJ2-7; D gene unclear. The CDR3 contains 16 residues. Germline values: CDR1 SEHNR, CDR2 FQNEAQ (reference sequence). The V end was cut by 5 bases, the J end by 5 bases, with 22 bases between. In nucleotides, the CDR3 is TGTGCCAGCAGCCTTTTACGGACCGTGAAAGATGACGAGCAGTACTTC. This encodes CASSLLRTVKDDEQYF.

This sequence joins TRBV5-1 and TRBJ2-3, with D possibly TRBD1 on 5 matching bases. The CDR3 contains 14 residues. The V gene's germline CDR1 is SGHRS and CDR2 YFSETQ. The ends were cut back, 6 bases at V and 2 bases at J, with 13 bases in the middle. In DNA, the CDR3 is TGCGCCAGCATCCAGGGATTACACACAGATACGCAGTATTTT. This gives the protein CASIQGLHTDTQYF.

The V gene is TRBV4-2, the J gene TRBJ1-1; TRBD1 is a possible D gene (6 bases). Germline-derived CDR1 and CDR2 are LGHNA and YNFKEQ. The CDR3 is made up of 14 amino acids. With 4 bases removed from V and 5 bases from J, the gap between germline ends came to 14 bases. CDR3 sequence: CASSPLGGGTEAFF. CDR3 nucleotide sequence: TGTGCCAGCAGCCCCCTGGGAGGGGGTACTGAAGCTTTCTTT.

The chain uses TRBV15 and TRBJ2-7; 8 bases line up with TRBD1. Germline V gene data show CDR1 as LNHNV and CDR2 as YYDKDF (reference sequence). Unmatched junction bases numbered 5, after V lost 1 base and J lost 6 bases. CDR3 length: 14 residues. For the CDR3, the DNA is TGTGCCACCAGCAGAGGGGACAGGCCGGGCGAGCAGTACTTC. Protein sequence: CATSRGDRPGEQYF. Together with reference TRBV15 and TRBJ2-7, the CDR3 gives the full variable domain: DAMVIQNPRYQVTQFGKPVTLSCSQTLNHNVMYWYQQKSSQAPKLLFHYYDKDFNNEADTPDNFQSRRPNTSFCFLDIRSPGLGDTAMYLCATSRGDRPGEQYFGPGTRLTVT.